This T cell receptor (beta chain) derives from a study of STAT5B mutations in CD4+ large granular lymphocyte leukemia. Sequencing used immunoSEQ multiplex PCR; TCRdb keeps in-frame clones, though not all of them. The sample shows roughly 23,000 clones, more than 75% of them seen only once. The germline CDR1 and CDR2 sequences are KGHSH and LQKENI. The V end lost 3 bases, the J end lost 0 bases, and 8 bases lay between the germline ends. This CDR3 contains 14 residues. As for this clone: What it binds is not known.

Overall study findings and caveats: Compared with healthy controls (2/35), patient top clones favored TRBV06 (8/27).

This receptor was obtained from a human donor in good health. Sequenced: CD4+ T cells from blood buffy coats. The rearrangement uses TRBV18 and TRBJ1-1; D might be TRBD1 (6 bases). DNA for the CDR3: TGTGCCAGCTCACCCGACAGGATGAACACTGAAGCTTTCTTT. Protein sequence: CASSPDRMNTEAFF.